This TCR beta chain was sequenced in a study of shared clonotypes between healthy human individuals. The V gene's germline CDR1 is MDHEN and CDR2 SYDVKM. The length of the CDR3 is 17 residues. V lost 6 bases, J lost 4 bases, and 13 bases stayed unmatched. Measured with immunoSEQ multiplex PCR; TCRdb has only the in-frame clones, and not every one. The sample holds 1,500,000 or so clones, roughly 96% seen once. The specimen sequenced was naive CD4+ T cells sorted from blood. Noted subset: CD45RA+ positively selected. The V and J genes are TRBV28 and TRBJ2-3, with 10 bases identical to TRBD2. The receptor's source is a man under 40 in good health. CDR3 in amino acids: CASSRAGGPVISDTQYF. The CDR3 region has the DNA TGTGCCAGCAGCCGAGCGGGAGGGCCGGTTATTTCAGATACGCAGTATTTT.